These 10 T cell receptor beta chains were sequenced from one sample in a study of identical twins. From the 5' RACE reads, TCRdb called clonotypes with MiXCR, one entry per CDR3 protein. The data hold under 900,000 distinct CDR3 sequences, with approximately 13% observed a single time. These records were also assigned to another study, of yellow fever vaccine responses in identical twins.

The sample taken for sequencing was PBMCs. The origin of the receptors is a woman aged 18-29 years in good health.

This clonotype was recorded a few times. V is TRBV9 and J is TRBJ2-3, with D possibly being TRBD2 (5 bases). The CDR3 covers 15 residues. V was trimmed by 0 bases and J by 1 base, leaving 9 bases between them. Per germline, CDR1 SGDLS and CDR2 YYNGEE. CDR3 in amino acids: CASSVGGGRTDTQYF. CDR3 coding DNA: TGTGCCAGCAGCGTAGGTGGCGGGCGCACAGATACGCAGTATTTT.

The gene calls are TRBV11-2 and TRBJ2-5, with 9 bases aligning to TRBD2. From germline, CDR1 is SGHAT and CDR2 FQNNGV. The CDR3 sequence is 15 residues long. Unmatched junction bases numbered 9, after V lost 6 bases and J lost 4 bases. As DNA, the CDR3 is TGTGCCAGCAGAAACGGCGGGGGGGCAGTAGAGACCCAGTACTTC. This codes for CASRNGGGAVETQYF.

CDR3 coding DNA: TGCAGCGTTGATCCCCCGACAGGGCGCTATGGCTACACCTTC. It translates to CSVDPPTGRYGYTF. The chain joins TRBV29-1 to TRBJ1-2; 7 positions match TRBD1. CDR1 is SQVTM, CDR2 ANQGSEA, per germline. V trimming: 3 bases; J trimming: 4 bases; junction bases outside the gene matches: 8. The CDR3 is 14 residues long.

There are a few counts of this clonotype. V and J are TRBV15 and TRBJ2-7, with TRBD1 matching over 7 bases. V shed 6 bases and J 0 bases; nucleotides not matched to a gene: 5. There are 14 residues in the CDR3. The germline CDR1 and CDR2 sequences are LNHNV and YYDKDF (reference sequence). CDR3 residues: CATRARDSSYEQYF. Written as DNA, the CDR3 is TGTGCCACCAGGGCCCGGGACAGCTCCTACGAGCAGTACTTC.

The chain uses TRBV7-9 and TRBJ2-3; 8 nucleotides agree with TRBD1. With V trimmed by 0 bases and J by 2 bases, 4 bases remained unmatched. Per germline, CDR1 SEHNR and CDR2 FQNEAQ (reference sequence). The CDR3 is 16 amino acids. In DNA form, the CDR3 reads TGTGCCAGCAGCTTAGCTTCAGGGGGCATCACAGATACGCAGTATTTT. It is translated as CASSLASGGITDTQYF.

The chain links TRBV12-3 or TRBV12-4 to TRBJ1-1; 7 positions match TRBD1. V gave up 7 bases and J gave up 4 bases; unmatched junction bases: 9. The CDR3 sequence is 14 residues long. CDR3 DNA sequence: TGTGCCAGCAATAGACAGGGTTTGGGCACTGAAGCTTTCTTT. The encoded protein is CASNRQGLGTEAFF.

The chain joins TRBV24-1 to TRBJ2-3; possible D gene TRBD1, 6 bases. Germline-derived CDR1 and CDR2 are KGHDR and SFDVKD. Deletions cut 0 bases from V and 3 bases from J, with 12 bases between. This CDR3 has 16 residues. The CDR3 bases are TGTGCCACCAGTGATTTGAAGGGAAGGGGGACAGATACGCAGTATTTT. Amino acids: CATSDLKGRGTDTQYF.

This clonotype was detected only a few times. This chain connects TRBV7-9 to TRBJ2-1; the match to TRBD2 covers 7 bases. The ends lost 5 bases at V and 6 bases at J; junction bases unmatched: 10. Germline assignment: CDR1 SEHNR and CDR2 FQNEAQ (reference sequence). The CDR3 is 15 amino acids. Written as DNA, the CDR3 is TGTGCCAGCAGCCCCTTCCCTACGGGGGGCAATGAGCAGTTCTTC. Translation gives CASSPFPTGGNEQFF.

This clonotype was seen more than once but under ten times. The chain combines TRBV10-3 with TRBJ2-4; D is possibly TRBD2 (5 bases). Germline CDR1 is ENHRY and CDR2 is SYGVKD. The CDR3 totals 15 residues. The V end lost 3 bases, the J end lost 1 base, and 10 bases lay between the germline ends. The CDR3 here is CAISDPTRAKNIQYF. CDR3 nucleotides: TGTGCCATCAGTGACCCTACTAGGGCCAAAAACATTCAGTACTTC.

This clonotype has a handful of counts. This chain connects TRBV5-1 to TRBJ2-7, with 12 bases that match TRBD1. This CDR3 contains 15 residues. J gave up 3 bases and V 2 bases, and 3 bases lay outside the gene matches. The germline gives CDR1 SGHRS, CDR2 YFSETQ. Here the CDR3 DNA reads TGCGCCAGCAGCTTCGGGACAGGGGGCCTCTACGAGCAGTACTTC. It translates to CASSFGTGGLYEQYF.